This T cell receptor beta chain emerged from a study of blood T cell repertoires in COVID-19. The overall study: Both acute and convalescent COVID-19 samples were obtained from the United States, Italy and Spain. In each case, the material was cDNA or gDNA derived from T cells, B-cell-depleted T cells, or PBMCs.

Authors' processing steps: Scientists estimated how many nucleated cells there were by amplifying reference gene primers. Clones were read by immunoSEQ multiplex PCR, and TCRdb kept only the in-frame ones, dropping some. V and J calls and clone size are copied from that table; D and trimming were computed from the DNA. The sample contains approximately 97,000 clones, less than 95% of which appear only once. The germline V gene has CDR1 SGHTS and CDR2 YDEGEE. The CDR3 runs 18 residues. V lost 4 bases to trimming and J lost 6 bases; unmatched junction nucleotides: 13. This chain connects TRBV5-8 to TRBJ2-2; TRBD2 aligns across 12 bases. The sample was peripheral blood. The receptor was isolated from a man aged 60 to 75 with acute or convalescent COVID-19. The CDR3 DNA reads TGTGCCAGCAGCCTACCCCCAACTAGCGGGGGGATGTCCGGGGAGCTGTTTTTT. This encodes CASSLPPTSGGMSGELFF.